Sequencing of this TCR beta chain was carried out in a study of naive and memory T cell subsets. Germline V gives CDR1 KGHSH, CDR2 LQKENI. The J segment lost 6 bases and the V segment lost 4 bases, leaving 16 bases of the junction unmatched. The CDR3 sequence is 17 residues long. The beta constant-region primer was an equimolar mix of two oligonucleotides covering TRBC1 and TRBC2. The ligated cDNA underwent four PCR rounds using SP2 and nested alpha and beta constant-region primers. TCRdb itself ran the UMI-ligation and nested PCR reads through MiXCR, one entry per CDR3 protein. The sample holds about 80,000 distinct CDR3 sequences, approximately 14% seen once. This clonotype was seen a few times.

The chain combines TRBV18 with TRBJ1-2, with 8 bases fitting TRBD1. This TCR came from a human donor in good health. Source material: central memory CD4+ T cells from blood. The CDR3 nucleotides are TGTGCCAGCTCACTGCTTTCTCAGGGGGCGCAGGAGAATGGCTACACCTTC. Its translation: CASSLLSQGAQENGYTF.